Each of the 11 T cell receptor beta chains below was sequenced from the same sample in a study of T cell changes during pregnancy in multiple sclerosis. Profiled with immunoSEQ multiplex PCR; TCRdb holds only in-frame clones, not every one. The profile covers approximately 25,000 clones, with about nine tenths appearing a single time and around 8.1% taken by the ten largest. The specimen was CD8+ T cells from peripheral blood mononuclear cells, collected in the second trimester of pregnancy. These receptors all stem from a female donor with multiple sclerosis, enrolled in a pregnancy study.

The chain recombines TRBV27 with TRBJ2-7, with D uncertain. The V gene lost 8 bases and the J gene lost 0 bases, with 11 bases spanning the gap. Germline CDR1 reads MNHEY; CDR2 reads SMNVEV (reference sequence). The CDR3 totals 13 residues. This chain's CDR3 is CASSSDPSYEQYF. The DNA for the CDR3 is TGTGCCAGCTCGAGTGATCCCTCCTACGAGCAGTACTTC.

This chain connects TRBV27 to TRBJ2-3, with D uncertain. This CDR3 has 15 residues. V shed 5 bases and J shed 2 bases, with 14 bases lying between them. Germline-derived CDR1 and CDR2 are MNHEY and SMNVEV (reference sequence). The CDR3, as DNA: TGTGCCAGCAGTCCAGACTCGTACCTCACAGATACGCAGTATTTT. Translation gives CASSPDSYLTDTQYF.

This clone has only one observation. The chain combines TRBV7-6 with TRBJ2-1; TRBD2 aligns across 7 bases. Germline V lookup: CDR1 SGHVS, CDR2 FNYEAQ. The CDR3 covers 16 residues. Germline trimming cut 5 bases from V and 0 bases from J; bases unmatched to any gene: 7. The DNA for the CDR3 is TGTGCCAGCAGCCTATCTAGCGGCCTCTCCTACAATGAGCAGTTCTTC. This codes for CASSLSSGLSYNEQFF.

This clone came up a few times. The V and J genes are TRBV6-1 and TRBJ2-7, with D perhaps TRBD2 (7 bases). This CDR3 region has 15 residues. V shed 0 bases and J shed 0 bases, with 9 bases lying between them. CDR1 and CDR2 from the germline V gene are MNHNS and SASEGT. CDR3 sequence (DNA): TGTGCCAGCAGTGAAGCGGGAGGGGGCTCCTACGAGCAGTACTTC. It codes for CASSEAGGGSYEQYF.

This clone has a single count. The chain couples TRBV19 to TRBJ2-7; TRBD2 aligns across 7 bases. The V segment lost 3 bases and the J segment 0 bases; nucleotides outside the gene matches: 5. In germline, CDR1 is LNHDA, CDR2 SQIVND (reference sequence). This CDR3 has 15 residues. DNA of the CDR3: TGTGCCAGTAGTATGGGGCCTAGCGGCTCCTACGAGCAGTACTTC. Translation gives CASSMGPSGSYEQYF. Complete variable domain (other parts from reference TRBV19 and TRBJ2-7): DGGITQSPKYLFRKEGQNVTLSCEQNLNHDAMYWYRQDPGQGLRLIYYSQIVNDFQKGDIAEGYSVSREKKESFPLTVTSAQKNPTAFYLCASSMGPSGSYEQYFGPGTRLTVT.

The chain joins TRBV6-4 to TRBJ2-2; 7 bases are shared with TRBD1. From germline, CDR1 is MRHNA and CDR2 SNTAGT. V shed 3 bases, J shed 5 bases, and the junction held 0 bases outside the gene matches. The CDR3 consists of 13 residues. CDR3 in DNA: TGTGCCAGCAGTGAACAGGGGACCGGGGAGCTGTTTTTT. Amino acid sequence: CASSEQGTGELFF.

The chain is built from TRBV4-3 and TRBJ2-1; D gene uncertain. This CDR3 is 16 amino acids long. CDR1 and CDR2 from the germline V gene are LGHNA and YSLEER. Trimming took off 1 base at V and 8 bases at J, with 18 bases between the two ends. CDR3: CASSQGASRHVDEQFF. CDR3 bases: TGCGCCAGCAGCCAAGGGGCTTCCCGCCACGTGGATGAGCAGTTCTTC.

CDR3 residues: CASSEPHAASYNSPLHF. CDR3 sequence (DNA): TGTGCCAGCAGTGAACCCCACGCGGCCTCCTATAATTCACCCCTCCACTTT. The gene calls are TRBV25-1 and TRBJ1-6, with D unclear. This CDR3 has 17 residues. V lost 2 bases to trimming and J lost 0 bases, with 11 bases between them. Germline-derived CDR1 and CDR2 are MGHDK and SYGVNS. The full variable domain, rest sourced from reference TRBV25-1 and TRBJ1-6, is EADIYQTPRYLVIGTGKKITLECSQTMGHDKMYWYQQDPGMELHLIHYSYGVNSTEKGDLSSESTVSRIRTEHFPLTLESARPSHTSQYLCASSEPHAASYNSPLHFGNGTRLTVT.

This clone was recorded once. This chain joins TRBV19 and TRBJ2-1; 10 bases are a match to TRBD2. This CDR3 region has 14 residues. The ends lost 2 bases at V and 12 bases at J; junction bases unmatched: 7. Germline V gene lookup returns CDR1 LNHDA and CDR2 SQIVND (reference sequence). This chain's CDR3 is CASSIRRAGGRQFF. The CDR3 region has the DNA TGTGCCAGTAGTATACGAAGAGCGGGGGGGCGGCAGTTCTTC.

The J gene is TRBJ1-2, the V gene TRBV4-3; 9 bases match TRBD1. This CDR3 spans 17 amino acids. After removal of 0 bases from V and 8 bases from J, the junction contained 13 bases not matched to a gene. CDR1 LGHNA and CDR2 YSLEER come from the germline V gene. The CDR3 spells CASSQDSPGQGFWGYTF. For the CDR3, the DNA is TGCGCCAGCAGCCAAGATAGCCCGGGACAGGGTTTTTGGGGCTACACCTTC.

The chain links TRBV4-1 to TRBJ1-2, with TRBD1 matching over 12 bases. The germline V gene has CDR1 MGHRA and CDR2 YSYEKL. The CDR3 loop spans 18 amino acids. J lost 4 bases, V lost 1 base, and 10 bases had no gene match. CDR3 amino acids: CASSQASGRDRGLYGYTF. The CDR3 DNA follows: TGCGCCAGCAGCCAAGCCAGTGGGAGGGACAGGGGGCTCTATGGCTACACCTTC.